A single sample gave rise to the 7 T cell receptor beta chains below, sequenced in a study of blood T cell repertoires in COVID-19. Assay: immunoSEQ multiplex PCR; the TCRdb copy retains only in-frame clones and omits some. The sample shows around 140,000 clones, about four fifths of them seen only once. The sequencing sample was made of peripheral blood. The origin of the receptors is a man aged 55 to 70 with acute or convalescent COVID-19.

The CDR3 loop reads CATSRGGGGPYEQYF. The CDR3 coding sequence is TGTGCCACCAGCAGAGGGGGCGGAGGGCCCTACGAGCAGTACTTC. V usage is TRBV15 and J usage is TRBJ2-7, with a possible D match to TRBD2 (6 bases). Germline loops: CDR1 LNHNV, CDR2 YYDKDF (reference sequence). V gave up 1 base and J gave up 2 bases, with 12 bases separating them. The CDR3 consists of 15 residues.

CDR3: CAWGAGANTGELFF. The CDR3 nucleotides read TGTGCCTGGGGGGCGGGGGCGAACACCGGGGAGCTGTTTTTT. The chain joins TRBV30 to TRBJ2-2; 7 positions match TRBD2. The germline CDR1 and CDR2 sequences are GTSNPN and SVGIG (reference sequence). The trim removed 5 bases at V and 0 bases at J, leaving 3 bases unmatched. The CDR3 has 14 amino acids.

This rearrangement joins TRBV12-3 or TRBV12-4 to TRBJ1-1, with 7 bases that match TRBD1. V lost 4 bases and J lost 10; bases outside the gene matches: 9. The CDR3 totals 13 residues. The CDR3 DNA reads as TGTGCCAGCAGTTCAAGAGGTTACAGGGGAGCTTTCTTT. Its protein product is CASSSRGYRGAFF.

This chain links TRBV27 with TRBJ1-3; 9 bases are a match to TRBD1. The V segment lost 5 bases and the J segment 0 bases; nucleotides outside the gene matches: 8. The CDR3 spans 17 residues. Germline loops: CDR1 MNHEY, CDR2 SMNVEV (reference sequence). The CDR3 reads CASSKRGQGLSGNTIYF. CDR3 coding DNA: TGTGCCAGCAGTAAGAGGGGACAGGGCCTCTCTGGAAACACCATATATTTT.

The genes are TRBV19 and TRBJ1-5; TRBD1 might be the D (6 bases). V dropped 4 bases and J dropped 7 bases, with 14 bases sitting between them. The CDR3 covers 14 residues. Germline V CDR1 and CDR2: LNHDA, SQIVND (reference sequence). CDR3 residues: CASSTSGVRQPQHF. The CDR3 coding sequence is TGTGCCAGTAGTACCTCAGGGGTTAGGCAGCCCCAGCATTTT.

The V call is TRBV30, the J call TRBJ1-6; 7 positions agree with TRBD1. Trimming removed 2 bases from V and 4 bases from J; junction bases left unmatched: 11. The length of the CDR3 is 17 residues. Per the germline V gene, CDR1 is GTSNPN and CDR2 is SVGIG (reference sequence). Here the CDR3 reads CAWSPQGRAFYNSPLHF. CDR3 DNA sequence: TGTGCCTGGAGTCCACAGGGGAGAGCCTTTTATAATTCACCCCTCCACTTT. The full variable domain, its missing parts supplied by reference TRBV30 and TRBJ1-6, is SQTIHQWPATLVQPVGSPLSLECTVEGTSNPNLYWYRQAAGRGLQLLFYSVGIGQISSEVPQNLSASRPQDRQFILSSKKLLLSDSGFYLCAWSPQGRAFYNSPLHFGNGTRLTVT.

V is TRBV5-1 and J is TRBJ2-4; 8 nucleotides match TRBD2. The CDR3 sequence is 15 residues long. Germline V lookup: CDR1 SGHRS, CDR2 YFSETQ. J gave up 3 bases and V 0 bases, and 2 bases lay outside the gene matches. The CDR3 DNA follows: TGCGCCAGCAGCTTGGCCGGGGGGGACAAAAACATTCAGTACTTC. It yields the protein CASSLAGGDKNIQYF.